This T cell receptor (beta chain) was identified during a study of blood T cell repertoires in COVID-19. Study background: T cells, B-cell-depleted T cells, or PBMCs supplied cDNA or gDNA.

With 5 bases removed from V and 5 bases from J, the gap between germline ends came to 12 bases. CDR3 length equals 13 residues. Germline V gene data show CDR1 as SGHTA and CDR2 as FQGNSA. Original processing methods: Reference gene primer amplification yielded estimated nucleated cell counts. Sequencing used immunoSEQ multiplex PCR; TCRdb keeps in-frame clones, though not all of them. V and J calls plus clone size are reproduced from that table; the DNA served to infer D and trimming. The data contain fewer than 85,000 clones, 70% to 80% of them seen just once; the ten biggest clones take up roughly a third.

V and J are TRBV7-2 and TRBJ1-2; D is ambiguous. The TCR originated in a woman in her seventies with acute or convalescent COVID-19. The specimen was peripheral blood. CDR3 in DNA: TGTGCCAGCAGCCCCATGTCGAGTTATGGCTACACCTTC. This sequence encodes CASSPMSSYGYTF.